These T cell receptor beta chains were read from a single sample in a study of blood T cell repertoires in COVID-19. Sequenced by immunoSEQ multiplex PCR; TCRdb stores in-frame clones only, minus some. Here the sample spans some 290,000 clones, 75% to 90% being singletons. Source material: peripheral blood. These receptor sequences come from a man aged 55 to 70 who had recovered from COVID-19. Both conserved end residues are part of each CDR3. D genes are given only for firm matches. A clone size is listed for some rows: how often the clone was seen (once, few, many), or a class if it is expanded.

d_call	clone_size	j_call	v_call	cdr3_nt	cdr3_aa
TRBD1	.	TRBJ2-1	TRBV24-1	TGTGCCACCAGTGACCCCGCAGGGGGAATTTACAATGAGCAGTTCTTC	CATSDPAGGIYNEQFF
.	.	TRBJ1-1	TRBV6-4	TGTGCCAGCAAACTACACTATGAACGGACTGAAGCTTTCTTT	CASKLHYERTEAFF
TRBD1	.	TRBJ1-2	TRBV6-5	TGTGCCAGCAGTTCGGACAGGGGGGTCCGTGGCTACACCTTC	CASSSDRGVRGYTF
TRBD1	.	TRBJ1-2	TRBV5-6	TGTGCCAGCAGCGCGAGAACAGGGGTTAACTATGGCTACACCTTC	CASSARTGVNYGYTF
TRBD2	.	TRBJ2-3	TRBV19	TGTGCCAGTAGTCTCACGAGGAGCGGGGGCCTCACAGATACGCAGTATTTT	CASSLTRSGGLTDTQYF
.	.	TRBJ1-1	TRBV19	TGTGCCAGCCGAACAGCGAACACTGAAGCTTTCTTT	CASRTANTEAFF
.	.	TRBJ1-4	TRBV3-1/TRBV3-2	TGTGCCAGCAGCCACCGAGGGGGTGGTCAGGCAACTAATGAAAAACTGTTTTTT	CASSHRGGGQATNEKLFF
TRBD1	.	TRBJ2-7	TRBV2	TGTGCCAGCAGACGACAGGGCCCCAGCTCCTACGAGCAGTACTTC	CASRRQGPSSYEQYF
.	.	TRBJ2-7	TRBV4-1	TGCGCCAGCAGCCAAGAAAGGAGTCTCGGGGGATCCGAGCAGTACTTC	CASSQERSLGGSEQYF
.	.	TRBJ2-5	TRBV9	TGTGCCAGCAGCGTGGGCCCTCCTACTAGTATCGAGACCCAGTACTTC	CASSVGPPTSIETQYF
.	.	TRBJ2-1	TRBV7-9	TGTGCCAGCAGCTTACTTAGCATAAGCTCCTACAATGAGCAGTTCTTC	CASSLLSISSYNEQFF
.	.	TRBJ1-2	TRBV3-1/TRBV3-2	TGTGCCAGCAGCCTGCAGGGGTGGGGCTATGGCTACACCTTC	CASSLQGWGYGYTF
.	.	TRBJ1-2	TRBV6-5	TGTGCCAGCAATTTAGGCCCAGGGTATGGCTACACCTTC	CASNLGPGYGYTF
.	.	TRBJ2-3	TRBV29-1	TGCAGCGTCGCCCTCGGGACTTTTGGAGATACGCAGTATTTT	CSVALGTFGDTQYF
.	.	TRBJ2-1	TRBV3-1/TRBV3-2	TGTGCCAGCAGCCAAGTTCCAGGGGCCAGCTCCTACAATGAGCAGTTCTTC	CASSQVPGASSYNEQFF
TRBD2	.	TRBJ2-5	TRBV5-4	TGTGCCAGCAGCTTCAAGGTCGGGAGGGAGACCCAGTACTTC	CASSFKVGRETQYF
.	.	TRBJ2-1	TRBV15	TGTGCCACCAGCAGAGTAAAATTCGGGGGACTCTACAATGAGCAGTTCTTC	CATSRVKFGGLYNEQFF
TRBD2	.	TRBJ2-1	TRBV19	TGTGCCAGTAGTATATACAGTCTAGGGAGGGATGAGCAGTTCTTC	CASSIYSLGRDEQFF
.	.	TRBJ2-2	TRBV27	TGTGCCAGCAGTTTACTGGGCGACACCGGGGAGCTGTTTTTT	CASSLLGDTGELFF
.	.	TRBJ2-5	TRBV3-1/TRBV3-2	TGTGCCAGCAGCCGGGTAAGGGTCTGGGGCCAACTACAAGAGACCCAGTACTTC	CASSRVRVWGQLQETQYF
TRBD1	.	TRBJ2-1	TRBV5-1	TGCGCCAGCAGCTTGGAAGAGGGGGCCGCCTACAATGAGCAGTTCTTC	CASSLEEGAAYNEQFF
.	.	TRBJ1-2	TRBV6-6	TGTGCCAGCATTCTACCACCCCGGGGGGGCTACACCTTC	CASILPPRGGYTF
TRBD1	.	TRBJ1-2	TRBV19	TGTGCCAGTAGTATCGGCACAGGGGGGATCTATGGCTACACCTTC	CASSIGTGGIYGYTF
TRBD1	.	TRBJ1-5	TRBV5-6	TGTGCCAGCAGGCGACAGGGTTCCAATCAGCCCCAGCATTTT	CASRRQGSNQPQHF
.	.	TRBJ2-1	TRBV11-3	TGTGCCAGCAGCTTGGGACTGTTAAATGAGCAGTTCTTC	CASSLGLLNEQFF
.	.	TRBJ1-2	TRBV10-2	TGCGCCAGCAGTCCTGACAGGATCGGCTACACCTTC	CASSPDRIGYTF
TRBD2	few	TRBJ2-3	TRBV6-4	TGTGCCAGCAGCCCAGCGGGGACCCATAGCACAGATACGCAGTATTTT	CASSPAGTHSTDTQYF
TRBD2	.	TRBJ2-5	TRBV7-9	TGTGCCAGCAGCCACAAGACTAGCGGGAGTGAGACCCAGTACTTC	CASSHKTSGSETQYF
TRBD2	.	TRBJ2-3	TRBV30	TGTGCCTGGGCCACTAGCGGGGGGGCCTCAGATACGCAGTATTTT	CAWATSGGASDTQYF
.	once	TRBJ2-2	TRBV19	TGTGCCAGTAGTGGTCTAGCTGGCGGGGAGCTGTTTTTT	CASSGLAGGELFF
TRBD1	.	TRBJ1-5	TRBV7-9	TGTGCCAGCTCCCCCGGGACAGCTGTCAATCAGCCCCAGCATTTT	CASSPGTAVNQPQHF
.	.	TRBJ2-7	TRBV9	TGTGCCAGCAGCCCCAACACCTTCTCCTACGAGCAGTACTTC	CASSPNTFSYEQYF
.	once	TRBJ2-7	TRBV3-1/TRBV3-2	TGTGCCAGCAGCCTACTACGCTCCTCCTACGAGCAGTACTTC	CASSLLRSSYEQYF
.	.	TRBJ1-5	TRBV7-2	TGTGCCAGCAGCTACGGACAGTATCAGCCCCAGCATTTT	CASSYGQYQPQHF
TRBD1	.	TRBJ1-6	TRBV27	TGTGCCAGCAGTTTAAGGGGGCACTCACCCCTCCACTTT	CASSLRGHSPLHF
TRBD1	.	TRBJ1-2	TRBV7-2	TGTGCCAGCAGCCATCAATACAGAAATCAGGGGGGTCCGGGCTACACCTTC	CASSHQYRNQGGPGYTF
TRBD1	.	TRBJ2-5	TRBV5-6	TGTGCCAGCAGCCGTATCCGGGACAGGGGGGAAGGGGAGACCCAGTACTTC	CASSRIRDRGEGETQYF
TRBD2	.	TRBJ2-7	TRBV19	TGTGCCAGTAGCCCCCGCACTACTAGCGTTCCAAGCTCCTACGAGCAGTACTTC	CASSPRTTSVPSSYEQYF
.	once	TRBJ2-1	TRBV9	TGTGCCAGCACCCACCACCCGGGGGTTTCCTACAATGAGCAGTTCTTC	CASTHHPGVSYNEQFF